This T cell receptor beta chain was identified during a study of T cell changes during pregnancy in multiple sclerosis. This CDR3 contains 16 residues. Per germline, CDR1 SEHNR and CDR2 FQNEAQ (reference sequence). V lost 3 bases to trimming and J lost 0 bases, with 15 bases between them. Assay: immunoSEQ multiplex PCR; the TCRdb copy retains only in-frame clones and omits some. The table includes around 43,000 clones, almost 95% detected once. This chain connects TRBV7-9 to TRBJ2-7; D is possibly TRBD1 (6 bases). The sample here was CD4+ T cells from peripheral blood mononuclear cells, taken before pregnancy. This receptor was identified in a female donor with multiple sclerosis, enrolled in a pregnancy study. CDR3: CASSFGTGQSSYEQYF. DNA for the CDR3: TGTGCCAGCAGCTTCGGTACAGGGCAAAGCTCCTACGAGCAGTACTTC.